A single sample is the source of the 5 T cell receptor beta chains below, sequenced in a study of shared clonotypes between healthy human individuals. Cells designated naive CD8 were CD45RO-negative and were positively selected for CCR7, with terminally differentiated effector memory CD45RA+ cells excluded. Profiled with immunoSEQ multiplex PCR; TCRdb holds only in-frame clones, not every one. The data contain roughly 2 million clones, less than 95% of them singletons. Sequenced material: naive CD8+ T cells sorted from blood. These receptors all stem from a man aged 18-30 years in good health.

A word on this clone: Distinct nucleotide sequences in the sample also encode this CDR3. The V and J genes are TRBV5-6 and TRBJ2-3; D uncertain. The germline V gene encodes CDR1 SGHDT and CDR2 YYEEEE. V gave up 1 base and J gave up 1 base, with 4 bases separating them. The CDR3 totals 13 residues. In DNA form, the CDR3 reads TGTGCCAGCAGCTTGTTAGGCACAGATACGCAGTATTTT. It is translated as CASSLLGTDTQYF. Based on the CDR3 plus reference TRBV5-6 and TRBJ2-3, the full variable domain is DAGVTQSPTHLIKTRGQQVTLRCSPKSGHDTVSWYQQALGQGPQFIFQYYEEEERQRGNFPDRFSGHQFPNYSSELNVNALLLGDSALYLCASSLLGTDTQYFGPGTRLTVL.

CDR3 sequence: CASSVAGVGSPLHF. As DNA, the CDR3 is TGTGCCAGCAGTGTGGCAGGGGTCGGATCACCCCTCCACTTT. The chain carries TRBV2 and TRBJ1-6, with TRBD1 as a possible D gene (6 bases). Germline CDR1 reads SNHLY; CDR2 reads FYNNEI. Between the trimmed V and J ends, which lost 4 bases and 10 bases, there was a span of 14 bases. This CDR3 has 14 residues.

This chain uses TRBV6-5 with TRBJ1-1; D is perhaps TRBD1 (5 bases). Germline-derived CDR1 and CDR2 are MNHEY and SVGAGI. V was shortened by 7 bases and J by 5 bases, with 14 bases between the two germline ends. The CDR3 sequence is 13 residues long. CDR3 amino acids: CASNQEGWTEAFF. CDR3 in DNA: TGTGCCAGCAACCAGGAGGGGTGGACTGAAGCTTTCTTT.

The gene calls are TRBV4-1 and TRBJ1-1; maybe TRBD1 (6 bases). The CDR3 runs 14 residues. Germline assignment: CDR1 MGHRA and CDR2 YSYEKL. Deletions cut 4 bases from V and 5 bases from J, with 14 bases between. CDR3 amino acids: CASSLHRVGTEAFF. CDR3 nucleotides: TGCGCCAGCAGCCTACACAGGGTAGGGACTGAAGCTTTCTTT.

CDR3 sequence: CASSVVAGGYNEQFF. The CDR3 nucleotides are TGCGCCAGCAGTGTAGTAGCGGGAGGATACAATGAGCAGTTCTTC. V and J are TRBV10-1 and TRBJ2-1; TRBD2 matches 10 bases. Germline-derived CDR1 and CDR2 are WNHNN and SYGVQD (reference sequence). This CDR3 spans 15 amino acids. V lost 4 bases to trimming and J lost 4 bases; unmatched junction nucleotides: 4.